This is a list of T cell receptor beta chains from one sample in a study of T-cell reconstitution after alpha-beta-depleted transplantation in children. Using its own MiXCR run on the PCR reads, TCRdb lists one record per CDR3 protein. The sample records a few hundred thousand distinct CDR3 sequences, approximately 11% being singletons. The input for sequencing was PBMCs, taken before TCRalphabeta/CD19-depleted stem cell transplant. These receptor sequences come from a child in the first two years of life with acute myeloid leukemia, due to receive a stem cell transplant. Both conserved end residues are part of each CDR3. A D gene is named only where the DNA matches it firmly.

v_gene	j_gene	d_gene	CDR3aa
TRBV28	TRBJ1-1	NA	CASSLRLREAFF
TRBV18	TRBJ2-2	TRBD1	CASSSPGQKNTGELFF
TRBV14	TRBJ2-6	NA	CASSRQSSGANVLTF
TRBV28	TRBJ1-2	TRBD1	CASYYPGQGNGYTF
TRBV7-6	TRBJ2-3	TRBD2	CASSSEPPGLDVPDTQYF
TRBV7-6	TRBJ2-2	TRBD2	CASKLAGGNTGELFF
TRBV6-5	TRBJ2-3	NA	CASSYSNRDNTDTQYF
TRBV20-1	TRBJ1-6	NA	CSARDSSGASPLHF
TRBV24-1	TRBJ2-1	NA	CATSDSGGGSYNEQFF
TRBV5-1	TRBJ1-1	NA	CASRIRWGVNTEAFF
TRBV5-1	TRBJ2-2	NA	CASSLAGALTGELFF
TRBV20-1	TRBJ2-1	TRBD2	CSASTSGGLNEQFF
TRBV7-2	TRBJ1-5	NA	CASSFGRNQPQHF